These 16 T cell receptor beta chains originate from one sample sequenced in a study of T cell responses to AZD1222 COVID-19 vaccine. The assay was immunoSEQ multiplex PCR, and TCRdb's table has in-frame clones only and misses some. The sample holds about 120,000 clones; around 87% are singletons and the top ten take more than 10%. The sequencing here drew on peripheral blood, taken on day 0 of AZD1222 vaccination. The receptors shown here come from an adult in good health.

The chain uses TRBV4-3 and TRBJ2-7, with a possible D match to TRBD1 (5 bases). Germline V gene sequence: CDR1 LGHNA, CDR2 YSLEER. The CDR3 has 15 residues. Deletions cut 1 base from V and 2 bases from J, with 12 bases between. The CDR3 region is CASSQAHRQTYEQYF. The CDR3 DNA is TGCGCCAGCAGCCAAGCTCACAGGCAGACCTACGAGCAGTACTTC.

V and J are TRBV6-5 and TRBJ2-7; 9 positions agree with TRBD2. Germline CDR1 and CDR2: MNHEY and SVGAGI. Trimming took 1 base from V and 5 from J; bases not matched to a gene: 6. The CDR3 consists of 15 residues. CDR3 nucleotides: TGTGCCAGCAGTTACTTTGCGGGAGGGCACCACGAGCAGTACTTC. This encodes CASSYFAGGHHEQYF.

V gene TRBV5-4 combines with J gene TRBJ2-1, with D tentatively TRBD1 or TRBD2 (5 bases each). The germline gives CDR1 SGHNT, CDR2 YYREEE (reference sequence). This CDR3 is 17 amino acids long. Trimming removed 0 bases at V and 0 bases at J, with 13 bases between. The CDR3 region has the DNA TGTGCCAGCAGCTTGGCGAGGGGTGCGAGCTCCTACAATGAGCAGTTCTTC. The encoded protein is CASSLARGASSYNEQFF.

CDR3 residues: CASSPLTSGRAAYEQYF. The CDR3 bases are TGCGCCAGCAGCCCCCTGACTAGCGGGAGGGCCGCTTACGAGCAGTACTTC. The genes are TRBV5-1 and TRBJ2-7; 14 positions match TRBD2. The CDR3 totals 17 residues. The V and J ends lost 4 bases and 4 bases, in that order; junction bases with no gene match: 10. Germline loops: CDR1 SGHRS, CDR2 YFSETQ.

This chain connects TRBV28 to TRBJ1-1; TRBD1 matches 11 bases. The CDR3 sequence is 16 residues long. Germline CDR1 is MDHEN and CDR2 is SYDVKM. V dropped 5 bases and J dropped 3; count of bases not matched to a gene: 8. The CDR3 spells CASSEDRGLRDTEAFF. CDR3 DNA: TGTGCCAGCAGTGAGGACAGGGGGCTTCGCGACACTGAAGCTTTCTTT.

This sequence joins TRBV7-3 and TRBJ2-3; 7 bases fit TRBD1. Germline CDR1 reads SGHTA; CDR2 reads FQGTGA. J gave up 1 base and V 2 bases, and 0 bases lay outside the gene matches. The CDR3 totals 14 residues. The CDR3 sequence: CASSLDRGTDTQYF. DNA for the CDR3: TGTGCCAGCAGCTTAGACAGGGGCACAGATACGCAGTATTTT. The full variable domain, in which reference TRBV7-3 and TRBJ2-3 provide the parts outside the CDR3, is GAGVSQTPSNKVTEKGKYVELRCDPISGHTALYWYRQSLGQGPEFLIYFQGTGAADDSGLPNDRFFAVRPEGSVSTLKIQRTERGDSAVYLCASSLDRGTDTQYFGPGTRLTVL.

CDR3 bases: TGTGCCAGCATGTTTACAGGGGGAAACACCGGGGAGCTGTTTTTT. Residues: CASMFTGGNTGELFF. This rearrangement joins TRBV28 to TRBJ2-2, with 8 bases identical to TRBD1. CDR3 size: 15 residues. The germline gives CDR1 MDHEN, CDR2 SYDVKM. The junction had 6 bases not matched to a gene; V was cut back by 7 bases and J by 2 bases.

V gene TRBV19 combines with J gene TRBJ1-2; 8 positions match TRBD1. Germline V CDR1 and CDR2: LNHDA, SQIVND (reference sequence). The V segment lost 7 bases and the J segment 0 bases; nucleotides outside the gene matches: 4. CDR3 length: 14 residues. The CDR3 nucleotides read TGTGCCAGTATCCCGGACAGGGCTAACTATGGCTACACCTTC. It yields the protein CASIPDRANYGYTF.

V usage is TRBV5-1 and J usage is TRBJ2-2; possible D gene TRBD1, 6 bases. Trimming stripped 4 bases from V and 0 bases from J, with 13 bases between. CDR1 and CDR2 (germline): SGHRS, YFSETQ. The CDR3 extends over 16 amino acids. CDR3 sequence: CASSRKTGPNTGELFF. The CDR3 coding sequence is TGCGCCAGCAGCCGAAAAACAGGGCCGAACACCGGGGAGCTGTTTTTT.

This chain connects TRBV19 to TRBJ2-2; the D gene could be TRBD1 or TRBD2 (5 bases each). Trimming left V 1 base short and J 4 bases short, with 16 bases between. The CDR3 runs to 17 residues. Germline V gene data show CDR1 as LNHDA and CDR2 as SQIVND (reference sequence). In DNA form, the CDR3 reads TGTGCCAGTAGTATAGGCCTCCAGGGACGTGGCACCGGGGAGCTGTTTTTT. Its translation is CASSIGLQGRGTGELFF. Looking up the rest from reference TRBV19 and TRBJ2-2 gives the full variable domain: DGGITQSPKYLFRKEGQNVTLSCEQNLNHDAMYWYRQDPGQGLRLIYYSQIVNDFQKGDIAEGYSVSREKKESFPLTVTSAQKNPTAFYLCASSIGLQGRGTGELFFGEGSRLTVL.

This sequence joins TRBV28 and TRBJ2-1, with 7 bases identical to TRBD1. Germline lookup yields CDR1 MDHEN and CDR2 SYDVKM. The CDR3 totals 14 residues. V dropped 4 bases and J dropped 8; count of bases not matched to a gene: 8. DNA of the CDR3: TGTGCCAGCAGTTATACCGACAGGGTCGATGAGCAGTTCTTC. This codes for CASSYTDRVDEQFF.

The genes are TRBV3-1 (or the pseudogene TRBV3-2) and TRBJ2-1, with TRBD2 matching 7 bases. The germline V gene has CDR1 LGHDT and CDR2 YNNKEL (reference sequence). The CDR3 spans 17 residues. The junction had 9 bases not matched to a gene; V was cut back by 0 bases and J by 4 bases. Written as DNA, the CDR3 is TGTGCCAGCAGCCAAGAAGTGGGAGGGCCCAGATACAATGAGCAGTTCTTC. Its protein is CASSQEVGGPRYNEQFF.

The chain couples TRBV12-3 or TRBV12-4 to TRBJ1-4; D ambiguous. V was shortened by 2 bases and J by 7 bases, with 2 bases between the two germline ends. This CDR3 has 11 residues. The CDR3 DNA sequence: TGTGCCAGCAGTTTATCTGAAAAACTGTTTTTT. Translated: CASSLSEKLFF.

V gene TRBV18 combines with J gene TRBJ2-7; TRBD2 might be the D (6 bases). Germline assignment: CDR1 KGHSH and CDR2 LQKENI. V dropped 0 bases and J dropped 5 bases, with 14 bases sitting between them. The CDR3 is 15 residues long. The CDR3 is CASSPPSGEAHEQYF. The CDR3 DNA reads TGTGCCAGCTCACCACCGTCGGGGGAGGCTCACGAGCAGTACTTC.

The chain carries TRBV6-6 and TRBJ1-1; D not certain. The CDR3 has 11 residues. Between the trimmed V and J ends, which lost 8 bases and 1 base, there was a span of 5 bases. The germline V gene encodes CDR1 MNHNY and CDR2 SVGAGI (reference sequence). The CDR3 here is CASGQNTEAFF. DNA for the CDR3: TGTGCCAGCGGCCAGAACACTGAAGCTTTCTTT.

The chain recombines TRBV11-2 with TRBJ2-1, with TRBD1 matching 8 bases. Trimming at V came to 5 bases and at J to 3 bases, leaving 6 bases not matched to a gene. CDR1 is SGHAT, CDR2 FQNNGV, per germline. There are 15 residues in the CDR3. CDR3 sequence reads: CASSLTGVGYNEQFF. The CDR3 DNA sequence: TGTGCCAGCAGCCTGACAGGGGTGGGCTACAATGAGCAGTTCTTC.